The text below deals with one T cell receptor beta chain. Its antigen has not been determined. Nothing much larger sits one base from this clone, and base qualities are not available. This record belongs to a study of Ad26.COV2.S vaccination and SARS-CoV-2 variants (dated by TCRdb to about 2021). In terms of the full investigation: Donors in the vaccine arm were drawn from COV1001, a phase I-IIa trial of Ad26.COV2.S in healthy adults that was multicentre, randomized, double-blind and placebo-controlled. Ad26.COV2.S was administered intramuscularly at 5 x 10^10 or 1 x 10^11 viral particles, either as a single shot or as two shots given 56 days apart. The specificity and breadth of SARS-CoV-2-reactive T cell receptors after Ad26.COV2.S vaccination were assessed by TCRbeta repertoire sequencing. A total of 32 samples were included in the TCR-sequenced set, comprising roughly 19 Ad26.COV2.S vaccine recipients, 5 placebo recipients and 8 SARS-CoV-2 convalescent individuals. Participants in the trial were split at random into five groups of five each, receiving low-dose or high-dose Ad26.COV2.S once or twice, or else placebo on both occasions. Throughout the experiments and outcome assessment, investigators stayed blinded to trial group allocation.

The immunoSEQ Assay was the method used to sequence TCRbeta CDR3 regions. After extraction, genomic DNA underwent amplification by bias-controlled multiplex PCR, followed by high-throughput sequencing. The study's own analysis went as follows. To quantify the absolute abundance of every unique TCRbeta CDR3 region, sequences were collapsed and filtered. Usable DNA was measured by amplifying reference genes present in all nucleated cells, and TCRbeta template counts were normalized to that usable DNA to estimate T cell fraction. Repertoire TCRs were annotated as SARS-CoV-2-specific when V gene, CDR3 amino acid sequence and J gene were exactly matched to a known reactive TCR set. The reference SARS-CoV-2 TCR set came from MIRA and was filtered for enrichment in COVID-19-positive ImmuneCODE repertoires, removing public or cross-reactive TCRs. Using the MIRA antigens, annotated TCRs were further analysed by specific ORF or by position within an ORF. Breadth was defined as the number of annotated unique rearrangements divided by the total number of unique productive rearrangements, and depth was defined as the summed frequency of the annotated unique rearrangements. Group comparisons of TCR breadth used two-sided Wilcoxon rank-sum tests. Drawn from immuneACCESS, this table holds only the in-frame rearrangements with V and J called that TCRdb kept. Clones are partly lost; checked studies trace under half to an unresolved V gene and leave the rest unexplained. V and J calls plus clone size are reproduced from that table; the DNA served to infer D and trimming. This sample is represented by 380,000 or so clones; around 82% of them were singletons. The ten largest clones add up to more than 7% of the sample.

General findings and caveats noted by the study authors: Comparable non-spike TCR breadth was observed between vaccine and placebo recipients, consistent with only spike being contained in the vaccine. The authors noted that total T cell responses may have been underestimated by the TCR breadth and depth analyses. Comparing responses between vaccine doses or regimens was not something the study was powered to do. Substantial breadth of spike-specific CD8+ and CD4+ T cell responses was reported after vaccination. Higher spike-specific TCR breadth was observed in Ad26.COV2.S recipients than in placebo recipients (P = 0.0014).

V and J are truncated by 2 bases and 1 base respectively, leaving an intervening sequence of 12 bases. CDR1 SGHRS and CDR2 YFSETQ were looked up in the germline V gene. The cysteine opens and the phenylalanine closes a CDR3 of 15 amino acids. Kept here is only the CDR3 DNA, which spans 45 bases and is read in frame from base 1. The treatment or condition label on this specimen signifies: about 20 received Ad26.COV2.S at low or high dose, single or two shots; about 5 received placebo; per-sample allocation not given. For vaccine and placebo recipients, repertoires were sequenced using samples collected on day 63 after the first injection. Cohort 1b enrolled 25 adults aged 18-55 years at a single site in Boston, USA, between 29 July and 7 August 2020. Ad26.COV2.S was a replication-incompetent adenovirus type 26 vector expressing a prefusion-stabilized SARS-CoV-2 spike protein from the original Wuhan strain.

The clonotype originates from a person between 18 and 59 years old who received the Ad26.COV2.S COVID-19 vaccine or a placebo. The material was peripheral blood, obtained in a trial of Ad26.COV2.S vaccine versus placebo. The chain couples TRBV5-1 to TRBJ1-1; a confident D gene designation cannot be given. The CDR3 reads as follows: CASSLNPTKNTEAFF. The DNA is as follows: TGCGCCAGCAGCTTAAATCCGACAAAGAACACTGAAGCTTTCTTT.